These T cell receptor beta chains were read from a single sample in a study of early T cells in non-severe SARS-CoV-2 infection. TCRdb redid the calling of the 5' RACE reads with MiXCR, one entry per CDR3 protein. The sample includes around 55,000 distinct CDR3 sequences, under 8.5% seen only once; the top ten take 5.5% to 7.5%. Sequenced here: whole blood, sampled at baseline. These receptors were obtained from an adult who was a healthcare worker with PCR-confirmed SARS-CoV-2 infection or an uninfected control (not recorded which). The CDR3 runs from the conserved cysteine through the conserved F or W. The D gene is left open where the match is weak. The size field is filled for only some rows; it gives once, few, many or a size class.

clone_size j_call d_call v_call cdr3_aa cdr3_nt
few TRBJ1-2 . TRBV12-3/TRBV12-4 CASTPGTNYGYTF TGTGCCAGCACCCCGGGAACTAACTATGGCTACACCTTC
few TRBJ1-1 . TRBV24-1 CATRGGQGAPEAFF TGTGCCACCAGAGGGGGGCAAGGTGCACCTGAAGCTTTCTTT
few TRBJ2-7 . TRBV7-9 CASSFGTTSFYEQYF TGTGCCAGCAGCTTCGGGACAACCTCTTTCTACGAGCAGTACTTC
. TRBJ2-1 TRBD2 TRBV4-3 CASSQEKRGGNEQFF TGCGCCAGCAGCCAAGAAAAGCGGGGGGGCAATGAGCAGTTCTTC
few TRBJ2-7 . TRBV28 CASRLHQIYEQYF TGTGCCAGCAGGCTTCACCAGATCTACGAGCAGTACTTC
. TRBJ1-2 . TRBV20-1 CSARSQIGYGYTF TGCAGTGCTAGGTCTCAGATCGGCTATGGCTACACCTTC
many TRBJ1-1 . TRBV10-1 CASSETRTDEAFF TGCGCCAGCAGTGAGACCCGGACGGACGAAGCTTTCTTT
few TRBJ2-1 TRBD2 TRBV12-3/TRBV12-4 CASSSVVAGGYNEQFF TGTGCCAGCAGTTCTGTAGTAGCGGGGGGTTACAATGAGCAGTTCTTC
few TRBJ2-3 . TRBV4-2 CASSSGEISTDTQYF TGTGCCAGCAGCTCGGGGGAAATTAGCACAGATACGCAGTATTTT
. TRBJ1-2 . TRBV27 CASSLGPRVGYGYTF TGTGCCAGCAGTTTAGGTCCCAGGGTGGGCTATGGCTACACCTTC
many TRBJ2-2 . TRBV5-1 CASSPLGPLDGLFF TGCGCCAGCAGCCCCCTCGGACCGCTCGACGGGCTGTTTTTT
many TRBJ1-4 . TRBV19 CASSPVRGPTNEKLFF TGTGCCAGTAGTCCCGTCCGGGGACCGACTAATGAAAAACTGTTTTTT
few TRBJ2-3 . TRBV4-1 CASSQDLVDTQYF TGCGCCAGCAGCCAAGATCTGGTAGATACGCAGTATTTT
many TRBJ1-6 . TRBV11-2 CASSLEGTQSPLHF TGTGCCAGCAGCTTAGAAGGCACTCAGTCACCCCTCCACTTT
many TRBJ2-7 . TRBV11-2 CASSLVLGSEEQYF TGTGCCAGCAGCTTAGTACTGGGGTCAGAGGAGCAGTACTTC
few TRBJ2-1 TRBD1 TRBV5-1 CASSFQQGTWNEQFF TGCGCCAGCAGCTTCCAACAGGGGACCTGGAATGAGCAGTTCTTC
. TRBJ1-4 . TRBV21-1 CASSVGQEPSTNEKLFF TGTGCCAGCAGCGTCGGACAGGAGCCCTCAACTAATGAAAAACTGTTTTTT
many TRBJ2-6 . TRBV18 CASSPLVSGANVLTF TGTGCCAGCTCACCACTAGTCTCTGGGGCCAACGTCCTGACTTTC
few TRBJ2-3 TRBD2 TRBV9 CASSEGTSGATDTQYF TGTGCCAGCAGCGAAGGGACTAGCGGGGCCACAGATACGCAGTATTTT
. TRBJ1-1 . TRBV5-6 CASSATNEGRAEAFF TGTGCCAGCAGCGCGACTAACGAGGGGAGGGCTGAAGCTTTCTTT
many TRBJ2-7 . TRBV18 CASSRYGRASAYEQYF TGTGCCAGCTCACGGTACGGTAGGGCTAGCGCCTACGAGCAGTACTTC
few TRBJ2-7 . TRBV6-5 CASSYSRRKGRSYEQYF TGTGCCAGCAGTTACTCGAGGCGAAAGGGAAGGTCCTACGAGCAGTACTTC
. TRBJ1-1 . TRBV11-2 CASSLVLRNTEAFF TGTGCCAGCAGCTTAGTATTAAGGAACACTGAAGCTTTCTTT
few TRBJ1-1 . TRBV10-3 CAIRETGNTEAFF TGTGCCATCAGGGAGACAGGTAACACTGAAGCTTTCTTT
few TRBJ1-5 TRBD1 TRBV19 CASSTHLGRGLGNQPQHF TGTGCCAGTAGTACCCATCTGGGGAGGGGGCTGGGCAATCAGCCCCAGCATTTT
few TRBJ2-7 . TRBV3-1 CASSQDGRASYEQYF TGTGCCAGCAGCCAAGATGGACGGGCGTCCTACGAGCAGTACTTC
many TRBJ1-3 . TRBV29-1 CSVDGSGRLSGNTIYF TGCAGCGTTGACGGGTCGGGCAGACTCTCTGGAAACACCATATATTTT
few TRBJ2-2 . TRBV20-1 CSARARGRSPNTGELFF TGCAGTGCTAGAGCAAGAGGGAGAAGCCCGAACACCGGGGAGCTGTTTTTT
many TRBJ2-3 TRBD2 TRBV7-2 CASSPDFASGVTDTQYF TGTGCCAGCAGCCCTGACTTTGCTAGCGGGGTCACAGATACGCAGTATTTT
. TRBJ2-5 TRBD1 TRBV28 CASSRGQARETQYF TGTGCCAGCAGTAGAGGACAGGCAAGAGAGACCCAGTACTTC
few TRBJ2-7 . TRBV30 CAWGRYYEQYF TGTGCCTGGGGACGATACTACGAGCAGTACTTC
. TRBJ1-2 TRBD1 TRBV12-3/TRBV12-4 CASSLAGGEVLGYGYTF TGTGCCAGCAGTTTAGCAGGGGGCGAAGTCTTGGGCTATGGCTACACCTTC
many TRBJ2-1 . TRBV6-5 CASSPFIGGSYNEQFF TGTGCCAGCAGTCCCTTTATAGGGGGCTCCTACAATGAGCAGTTCTTC